What follows are 8 T cell receptor beta chains derived from one specimen sequenced in a study of response to subunit inactivated influenza vaccine. Via MiXCR, TCRdb re-called the RT-PCR reads, giving one row per CDR3 protein. The data hold 750,000 to 850,000 distinct CDR3 sequences, with about 18% observed a single time. The sample was PBMCs from blood, taken roughly 5 days after vaccination. These receptors came from a man in his forties or fifties who received an inactivated influenza vaccine.

V is TRBV4-2 and J is TRBJ2-2, with TRBD2 as a possible D gene (6 bases). Germline CDR1 reads LGHNA; CDR2 reads YNFKEQ. Trimming left V 4 bases short and J 6 bases short, with 15 bases between. The CDR3 loop spans 15 amino acids. In DNA, the CDR3 is TGTGCCAGCAGCCGCGACTACGGCGGGGCCGGGGAGCTGTTTTTT. Its translation is CASSRDYGGAGELFF.

This clonotype turned up a few times. The rearrangement links TRBV3-1 to TRBJ1-1, with D tentatively TRBD1 (5 bases). This CDR3 region has 12 residues. V was trimmed by 2 bases and J by 10 bases, leaving 11 bases between them. CDR1 LGHDT and CDR2 YNNKEL come from the germline V gene (reference sequence). The CDR3 loop reads CASSQRRDGAFF. DNA for the CDR3: TGTGCCAGCAGCCAAAGGAGGGACGGAGCTTTCTTT.

This clonotype was counted between two and nine times. V is TRBV28 and J is TRBJ2-2; maybe TRBD1 (5 bases). The CDR3 contains 18 residues. V lost 4 bases and J lost 3, with 21 bases in between. Germline CDR1 is MDHEN and CDR2 is SYDVKM. CDR3 in DNA: TGTGCCAGCAGTTCAATCTGGATAGGGCAGGGCCACACCGGGGAGCTGTTTTTT. Residues: CASSSIWIGQGHTGELFF.

V usage is TRBV20-1 and J usage is TRBJ1-6; TRBD1 might be the D (6 bases). This CDR3 has 14 residues. The germline V gene encodes CDR1 DFQATT and CDR2 SNEGSKA (reference sequence). Trimming shortened V by 3 bases and J by 9 bases, and 15 bases separated the two germline ends. This chain's CDR3 is CSARVQGWSSPLHF. For the CDR3, the DNA is TGCAGTGCTAGGGTTCAGGGGTGGAGTTCACCCCTCCACTTT.

The chain recombines TRBV6-1 with TRBJ2-7; 8 nucleotides line up with TRBD1. This CDR3 has 17 residues. The V gene end was trimmed by 3 bases and the J gene end by 2 bases; junction bases not matched to a gene: 12. Germline V lookup: CDR1 MNHNS, CDR2 SASEGT. The CDR3 reads CASSDTPLGQGTYEQYF. The CDR3 nucleotides read TGTGCCAGCAGTGATACTCCCCTTGGACAGGGTACCTACGAGCAGTACTTC.

This chain joins TRBV2 and TRBJ1-1; D unclear. Germline V gives CDR1 SNHLY, CDR2 FYNNEI. Trimming cost V 7 bases and J 2 bases, with 11 bases left between them. The CDR3 runs 13 residues. This chain's CDR3 is CASTKESNTEAFF. The DNA for the CDR3 is TGTGCCAGCACCAAGGAATCAAACACTGAAGCTTTCTTT.

In DNA, the CDR3 is TGCGCCAGCAGCTGGGGACAGGGGGCGGATGAGCAGTACTTC. Its protein is CASSWGQGADEQYF. V gene TRBV5-1 combines with J gene TRBJ2-7; 12 positions agree with TRBD1. V lost 3 bases, J lost 7 bases, and 5 bases stayed unmatched. The CDR3 spans 14 residues. CDR1 is SGHRS and CDR2 is YFSETQ in the germline V gene.

The J gene is TRBJ2-5, the V gene TRBV12-3 or TRBV12-4; a weak D match, TRBD1 (6 bases). Trimming pared 6 bases from V and 4 bases from J, leaving 15 bases between. CDR3 length equals 14 residues. The CDR3 bases are TGTGCCAGCAGGACTACAGGGCCAGGAGAGACCCAGTACTTC. It encodes CASRTTGPGETQYF.